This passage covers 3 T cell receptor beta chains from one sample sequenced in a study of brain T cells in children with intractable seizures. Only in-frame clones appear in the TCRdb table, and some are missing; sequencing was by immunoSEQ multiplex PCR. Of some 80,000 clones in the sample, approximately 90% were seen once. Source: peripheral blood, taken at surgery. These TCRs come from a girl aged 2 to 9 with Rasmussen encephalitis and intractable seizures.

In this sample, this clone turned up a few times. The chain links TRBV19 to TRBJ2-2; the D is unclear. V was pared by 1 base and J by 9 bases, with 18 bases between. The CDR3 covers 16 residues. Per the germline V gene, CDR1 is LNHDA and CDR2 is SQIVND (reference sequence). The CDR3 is CASSIGDSRSQRELFF. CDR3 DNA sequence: TGTGCCAGTAGTATAGGGGATAGCCGTTCCCAGCGGGAGCTGTTTTTT.

CDR3 nucleotides: TGTGCCAGCAGCTTGCGGTCTTGGACAGTGAACACTGAAGCTTTCTTT. Protein: CASSLRSWTVNTEAFF. The rearrangement links TRBV5-6 to TRBJ1-1, with D perhaps TRBD1 (6 bases). CDR3 length: 16 amino acids. Trimming removed 1 base from V and 0 bases from J, with 13 bases in between. CDR1 and CDR2 (germline): SGHDT, YYEEEE.

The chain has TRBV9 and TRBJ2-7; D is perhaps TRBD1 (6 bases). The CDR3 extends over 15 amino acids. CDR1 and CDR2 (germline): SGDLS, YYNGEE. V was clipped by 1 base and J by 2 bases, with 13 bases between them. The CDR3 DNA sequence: TGTGCCAGCAGCGTATACCCCGGACAGACCTACGAGCAGTACTTC. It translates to CASSVYPGQTYEQYF.